A single T cell receptor (beta chain) is shown here with its context. Treatment noted: around 19 received Ad26.COV2.S at low or high dose, single or two shots; roughly five received placebo; per-sample allocation not given. The samples were gathered on day 63 after the first injection of vaccine or placebo. The junction had 10 bases not matched to a gene; V was cut back by 3 bases and J by 7 bases. Germline V gives CDR1 KGHSH, CDR2 LQKENI. This CDR3 has 16 residues. This record comes from a study of Ad26.COV2.S vaccination and SARS-CoV-2 variants. Libraries were prepared by immunoSEQ multiplex PCR; TCRdb keeps only in-frame clonotypes and omits some of them. This sample carries around 400,000 clones, roughly 85% of them seen once, and the ten largest clones take about 8%.

The clonotype comes from a person between 18 and 59 years old who received the Ad26.COV2.S COVID-19 vaccine or a placebo. The V and J genes are TRBV18 and TRBJ2-1; 9 bases map to TRBD2. Sequenced here: peripheral blood, sampled in a trial of Ad26.COV2.S vaccine versus placebo. CDR3 residues: CASSPGLGLARNEQFF. CDR3 in DNA: TGTGCCAGCTCACCCGGGCTAGGACTAGCGAGAAATGAGCAGTTCTTC.